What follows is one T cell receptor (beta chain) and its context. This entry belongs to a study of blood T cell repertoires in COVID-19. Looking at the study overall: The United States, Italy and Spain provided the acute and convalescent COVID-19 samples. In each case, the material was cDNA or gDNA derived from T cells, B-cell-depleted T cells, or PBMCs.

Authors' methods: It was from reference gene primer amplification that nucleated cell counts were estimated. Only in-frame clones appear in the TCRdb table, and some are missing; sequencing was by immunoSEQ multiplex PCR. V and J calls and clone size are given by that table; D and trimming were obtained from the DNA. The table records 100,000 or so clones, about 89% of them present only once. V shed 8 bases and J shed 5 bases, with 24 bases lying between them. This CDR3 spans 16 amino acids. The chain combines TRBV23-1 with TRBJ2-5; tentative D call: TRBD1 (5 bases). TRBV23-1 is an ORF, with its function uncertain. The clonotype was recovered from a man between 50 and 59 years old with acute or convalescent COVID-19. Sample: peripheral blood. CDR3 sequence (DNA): TGCGCCAGCCATACTAACGGTAGGGGTGTAGGGGAGACCCAGTACTTC. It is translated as CASHTNGRGVGETQYF.